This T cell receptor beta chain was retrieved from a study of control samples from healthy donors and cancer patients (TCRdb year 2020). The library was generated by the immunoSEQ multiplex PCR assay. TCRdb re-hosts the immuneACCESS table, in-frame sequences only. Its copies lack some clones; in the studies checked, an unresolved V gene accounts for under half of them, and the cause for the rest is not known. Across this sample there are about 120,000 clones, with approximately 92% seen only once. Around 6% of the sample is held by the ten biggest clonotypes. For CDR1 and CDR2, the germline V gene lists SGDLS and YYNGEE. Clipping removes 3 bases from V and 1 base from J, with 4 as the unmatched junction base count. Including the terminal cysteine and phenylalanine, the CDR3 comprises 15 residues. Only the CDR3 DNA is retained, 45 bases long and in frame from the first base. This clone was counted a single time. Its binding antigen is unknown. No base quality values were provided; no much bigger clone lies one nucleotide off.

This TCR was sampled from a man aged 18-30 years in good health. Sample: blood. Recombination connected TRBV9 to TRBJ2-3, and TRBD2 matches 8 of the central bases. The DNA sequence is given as TGTGCCAGCAGCGGAACGGGGGGGGGCACAGATACGCAGTATTTT. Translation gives CASSGTGGGTDTQYF.